This record covers a single TCR beta chain. The source of the sample is a study of technical replicates of blood from several donors. Trimming shortened V by 3 bases and J by 3 bases, and 11 bases separated the two germline ends. This CDR3 is built from 14 residues. Germline assignment: CDR1 KGHSH and CDR2 LQKENI. Produced via immunoSEQ multiplex PCR; TCRdb's table is partial and in-frame only. Among 9,500 to 15,000 clones, approximately 96% were seen once, and the ten largest hold roughly 6.7%. The rearrangement joins TRBV18 to TRBJ2-5; D is possibly TRBD1 (6 bases). The TCR sequence derives from a human donor in good health. What was sequenced was PBMCs. CDR3 in DNA: TGTGCCAGCTCACCCGACAGGAGAGAAGAGACCCAGTACTTC. It translates to CASSPDRREETQYF.